A single sample is the source of the 23 T cell receptor beta chains below, sequenced in a study of blood T cell repertoires in COVID-19. TCRdb's table, derived via immunoSEQ multiplex PCR, lists solely in-frame clones and lacks some. The repertoire includes 230,000 or so clones, 85% of them detected once, and less than 8.5% sits in the top ten. Material: PBMCs or T cells enriched from blood (not recorded which). Receptors were obtained from a woman in her fifties or sixties who had been exposed to COVID-19.

This clone came up once. The V call is TRBV12-5, the J call TRBJ1-1; 10 bases are shared with TRBD1. The V segment lost 1 base and the J segment 5 bases; nucleotides outside the gene matches: 4. Germline CDR1 is LGHNT and CDR2 is FRNRAP. CDR3 length: 15 residues. This chain's CDR3 is CASGLGQGAITEAFF. In DNA form, the CDR3 reads TGTGCTAGTGGTTTGGGACAGGGGGCTATTACTGAAGCTTTCTTT.

The gene calls are TRBV18 and TRBJ2-7, with a weak D call TRBD1 (5 bases). The CDR3 covers 14 residues. Germline V gene sequence: CDR1 KGHSH, CDR2 LQKENI. Trimming took off 2 bases at V and 2 bases at J, with 10 bases between the two ends. CDR3 region: CASSPGGHPYEQYF. CDR3 DNA: TGTGCCAGCTCACCAGGCGGACATCCCTACGAGCAGTACTTC.

The V gene is TRBV4-1, the J gene TRBJ2-6; no clear D gene. Germline V lookup: CDR1 MGHRA, CDR2 YSYEKL. The V end lost 3 bases, the J end lost 0 bases, and 12 bases lay between the germline ends. The CDR3 extends over 17 amino acids. The DNA for the CDR3 is TGCGCCAGCAGCCACACTAAACTGGTCTCTGGGGCCAACGTCCTGACTTTC. Protein product: CASSHTKLVSGANVLTF.

V is TRBV3-1 (or the pseudogene TRBV3-2) and J is TRBJ1-3; TRBD1 might be the D (6 bases). The V end lost 3 bases, the J end lost 9 bases, and 12 bases lay between the germline ends. Germline CDR1 is LGHDT and CDR2 is YNNKEL (reference sequence). The CDR3 totals 13 residues. In DNA, the CDR3 is TGTGCCAGCAGCCACAACAGGGCAAGCACCATATATTTT. This codes for CASSHNRASTIYF.

The sample holds one count of this clone. The rearrangement joins TRBV5-4 to TRBJ2-1, with 10 bases that match TRBD1. V lost 3 bases and J lost 5; bases outside the gene matches: 5. This CDR3 has 15 amino acids. The germline gives CDR1 SGHNT, CDR2 YYREEE (reference sequence). This CDR3 is CASSSGQGLNNEQFF. The CDR3 DNA reads TGTGCCAGCAGCTCGGGACAGGGGCTCAACAATGAGCAGTTCTTC.

The J gene is TRBJ1-1, the V gene TRBV19; D possibly corresponds to TRBD1 (5 bases). Deletions cut 2 bases from V and 7 bases from J, with 8 bases between. Germline V CDR1 and CDR2: LNHDA, SQIVND (reference sequence). The CDR3 is 12 amino acids. The CDR3 DNA reads as TGTGCCAGTAGTATATCGGGGGGTGAAGCTTTCTTT. Residues: CASSISGGEAFF.

V usage is TRBV28 and J usage is TRBJ1-2; 7 bases agree with TRBD1. The V gene end was trimmed by 7 bases and the J gene end by 8 bases; junction bases not matched to a gene: 13. CDR1 and CDR2 from the germline V gene are MDHEN and SYDVKM. This CDR3 contains 14 residues. The CDR3 loop reads CASTAGGEGLGYTF. In DNA form, the CDR3 reads TGTGCCAGCACCGCAGGGGGAGAGGGGCTAGGCTACACCTTC.

The chain recombines TRBV28 with TRBJ1-5; 7 nucleotides align to TRBD1. The CDR3 covers 17 residues. The germline V gene has CDR1 MDHEN and CDR2 SYDVKM. V lost 7 bases to trimming and J lost 5 bases; unmatched junction nucleotides: 17. In nucleotides, the CDR3 is TGTGCCAGCAATCCTACGTTGGGACAGCTTGGGGATCAGCCCCAGCATTTT. Protein: CASNPTLGQLGDQPQHF.

This clone was detected a few times. The chain employs TRBV5-6 and TRBJ2-1; TRBD2 aligns across 9 bases. The germline gives CDR1 SGHDT, CDR2 YYEEEE. CDR3 length: 16 residues. The V gene end was trimmed by 0 bases and the J gene end by 7 bases; junction bases not matched to a gene: 8. The CDR3 region is CASSLGLSGGRNEQFF. CDR3 DNA: TGTGCCAGCAGCTTGGGACTGAGCGGGGGGCGGAATGAGCAGTTCTTC.

The chain combines TRBV7-2 with TRBJ1-4; 9 positions match TRBD1. Germline V gene sequence: CDR1 SGHTA, CDR2 FQGNSA. The trim removed 3 bases at V and 6 bases at J, leaving 8 bases unmatched. There are 16 residues in the CDR3. The CDR3 is CASSLGQGRGDEKLFF. The CDR3 DNA reads as TGTGCCAGCAGCTTGGGACAGGGCCGGGGAGATGAAAAACTGTTTTTT.

The chain links TRBV28 to TRBJ1-5; 8 positions agree with TRBD1. Germline values: CDR1 MDHEN, CDR2 SYDVKM. Trimming cost V 1 base and J 6 bases; bases outside gene matches: 5. The CDR3 runs 15 residues. CDR3 sequence: CASSLSQGAGQPQHF. The CDR3 DNA follows: TGTGCCAGCAGTTTATCGCAGGGGGCAGGTCAGCCCCAGCATTTT.

The V and J genes are TRBV5-1 and TRBJ1-1, with a weak D call TRBD1 (6 bases). V was shortened by 1 base and J by 2 bases, with 12 bases between the two germline ends. Germline CDR1 is SGHRS and CDR2 is YFSETQ. The CDR3 is 15 residues long. For the CDR3, the DNA is TGCGCCAGCAGCTTGACAGGGACGCCAAACACTGAAGCTTTCTTT. This translates into CASSLTGTPNTEAFF.

This clone was detected only once. This chain uses TRBV5-1 with TRBJ2-3; the D gene is possibly TRBD2 (7 bases). The CDR3 spans 16 residues. Germline assignment: CDR1 SGHRS and CDR2 YFSETQ. V was trimmed by 0 bases and J by 5 bases, leaving 16 bases between them. The CDR3 nucleotides read TGCGCCAGCAGCTTGGCTATTGCGGGGGCGGGAGATACGCAGTATTTT. Its protein is CASSLAIAGAGDTQYF.

The rearrangement joins TRBV7-3 to TRBJ2-3; 11 bases align to TRBD2. Trimming took 5 bases from V and 8 from J; bases not matched to a gene: 6. The CDR3 extends over 14 amino acids. In germline, CDR1 is SGHTA, CDR2 FQGTGA. The CDR3 sequence is CASSATGTSGTQYF. The CDR3 nucleotides read TGTGCCAGCAGCGCCACCGGGACTAGCGGTACGCAGTATTTT.

The V gene is TRBV30, the J gene TRBJ1-1; 10 bases are a match to TRBD1. V was pared by 1 base and J by 6 bases, with 2 bases of the junction left unmatched. Per germline, CDR1 GTSNPN and CDR2 SVGIG (reference sequence). This CDR3 comprises 13 residues. CDR3 sequence: CAWSGTGGSEAFF. As DNA, the CDR3 is TGTGCCTGGAGTGGGACAGGGGGTTCTGAAGCTTTCTTT. Drawing the rest from reference TRBV30 and TRBJ1-1, the complete variable domain is SQTIHQWPATLVQPVGSPLSLECTVEGTSNPNLYWYRQAAGRGLQLLFYSVGIGQISSEVPQNLSASRPQDRQFILSSKKLLLSDSGFYLCAWSGTGGSEAFFGQGTRLTVV.

The chain combines TRBV27 with TRBJ1-1; TRBD1 aligns across 8 bases. Trimming removed 5 bases from V and 11 bases from J; junction bases left unmatched: 19. This CDR3 spans 16 amino acids. Germline CDR1 and CDR2: MNHEY and SMNVEV (reference sequence). The CDR3, as DNA: TGTGCCAGCAGTCTCCACGGACAGGGTCCTCCCCTCAGGGCTTTCTTT. Translation: CASSLHGQGPPLRAFF.

V usage is TRBV27 and J usage is TRBJ1-1; D unclear. The CDR3 spans 13 residues. Germline V gives CDR1 MNHEY, CDR2 SMNVEV (reference sequence). The V end lost 5 bases, the J end lost 4 bases, and 11 bases lay between the germline ends. In DNA, the CDR3 is TGTGCCAGCAGTCCCAGGTTGGGCACTGAAGCTTTCTTT. This encodes CASSPRLGTEAFF.

The V call is TRBV5-1, the J call TRBJ2-2; 9 bases align to TRBD2. CDR3 length: 17 amino acids. With 3 bases clipped from V and 3 bases from J, the junction kept 9 bases outside the gene matches. Germline lookup yields CDR1 SGHRS and CDR2 YFSETQ. CDR3 DNA: TGCGCCAGCAGCTCAGACCCTAGCGGGATATACACCGGGGAGCTGTTTTTT. Residues: CASSSDPSGIYTGELFF.

The CDR3 nucleotides read TGCGCCAGCAGTGAGTCATGGGGGGCTAGCGGAAACTACTACAATGAGCAGTTCTTC. Amino acids: CASSESWGASGNYYNEQFF. V usage is TRBV10-2 and J usage is TRBJ2-1; D possibly corresponds to TRBD2 (7 bases). The CDR3 length is 19 residues. CDR1 and CDR2 (germline): WSHSY, SAAADI. Between the trimmed V and J ends, which lost 0 bases and 3 bases, there was a span of 21 bases.

V usage is TRBV11-3 and J usage is TRBJ2-5, with 7 bases aligning to TRBD2. The CDR3 extends over 13 amino acids. Unmatched junction bases numbered 6, after V lost 4 bases and J lost 7 bases. CDR1 SGHNT and CDR2 YENEEA come from the germline V gene. CDR3 coding DNA: TGTGCCAGCAGCTCCGGTTGGGAGGGGACCCAGTACTTC. Protein product: CASSSGWEGTQYF.

The genes are TRBV15 and TRBJ1-1; D is possibly TRBD1 (6 bases). V shed 8 bases and J shed 1 base, with 14 bases lying between them. Germline lookup yields CDR1 LNHNV and CDR2 YYDKDF (reference sequence). The CDR3 has 14 amino acids. CDR3: CATSFGGQNTEAFF. The CDR3 bases are TGTGCCACCTCTTTTGGGGGCCAGAACACTGAAGCTTTCTTT. The full variable domain, with the rest looked up from reference TRBV15 and TRBJ1-1, is DAMVIQNPRYQVTQFGKPVTLSCSQTLNHNVMYWYQQKSSQAPKLLFHYYDKDFNNEADTPDNFQSRRPNTSFCFLDIRSPGLGDTAMYLCATSFGGQNTEAFFGQGTRLTVV.

DNA of the CDR3: TGTGCCAGCAGCGCGGGACAGGCGCTTTCACCCCTCCACTTT. This gives the protein CASSAGQALSPLHF. The chain carries TRBV5-5 and TRBJ1-6; TRBD1 aligns across 8 bases. CDR1 is SGHKS and CDR2 is YYEKEE in the germline V gene (reference sequence). V trimming: 4 bases; J trimming: 9 bases; junction bases outside the gene matches: 6. The CDR3 sequence is 14 residues long.

This clone was seen only a few times. This chain uses TRBV5-8 with TRBJ1-4; D perhaps matches TRBD1 (6 bases). This CDR3 region has 15 residues. Trimming pared 4 bases from V and 4 bases from J, leaving 14 bases between. CDR1 and CDR2 from the germline V gene are SGHTS and YDEGEE. Written as DNA, the CDR3 is TGTGCCAGCAGCGATAGGACAGCTCGTAATGAAAAACTGTTTTTT. This translates into CASSDRTARNEKLFF.